This record looks at one T cell receptor (beta chain) sequence and its context. Primers for the PCR totalled 60 Vbeta and 13 Jbeta. Sequencing used immunoSEQ multiplex PCR; TCRdb keeps in-frame clones, though not all of them. The profile shows about 83,000 clones, around 78% of them singletons. The sample belongs to a study of cytomegalovirus exposure and HLA in healthy donors. The CDR3 runs 17 residues. The chain couples TRBV1 to TRBJ2-2; the tabulated D call, TRBD2, remains unverified against the DNA. TRBV1 is shown as a pseudogene. Sequencing was done on a sample of PBMCs. The clonotype was recovered from a man aged 18 to 30 in good health and CMV-seropositive. In DNA, the CDR3 is TGCACCAGCAGCTGCCTTGGGACTAGCGAGAACACCGGGGAGCTGTTTTTT. Amino acid sequence: CTSSCLGTSENTGELFF.